This T cell receptor beta chain was profiled in a study of CD8 T cells in ankylosing spondylitis. The CDR3 is made up of 11 amino acids. Trimming removed 0 bases from V and 7 bases from J, with 1 base in between. In germline, CDR1 is SGDLS, CDR2 YYNGEE. For TCR beta, libraries came from quantitative 5'-RACE with molecular barcodes. TCRdb recomputed calls from the 5' RACE reads with MiXCR, one row per CDR3 protein. Of approximately 150,000 distinct CDR3 sequences listed, roughly a third are singletons. Notes on this clonotype: Antigen specificity is unknown.

Study-wide points: A TCR beta motif of 7 to 9 highly homologous variants seemed to mark ankylosing spondylitis blood. Both synovial fluid and blood in reactive arthritis had previously been reported to carry some motif variants.

Material: synovial fluid, either unsorted or a sorted T cell fraction (not recorded which). The clonotype was recovered from a male donor with ankylosing spondylitis. This chain links TRBV9 with TRBJ2-2, with D unresolved. This chain's CDR3 is CASSVDGELFF. In nucleotides, the CDR3 is TGTGCCAGCAGCGTAGACGGGGAGCTGTTTTTT.